Presented here are 17 T cell receptor beta chains from one specimen sequenced in a study of T cell responses to AZD1222 COVID-19 vaccine. The method was immunoSEQ multiplex PCR; TCRdb's version includes in-frame clones alone and lacks a portion of them. The table includes some 120,000 clones, approximately 85% detected once. The sequencing here drew on peripheral blood, taken on day 0 of MenACWY control vaccination. These receptors were taken from an adult in good health.

The chain's CDR3 is CASSQAPPGLRTDTQYF. For the CDR3, the DNA is TGTGCCAGCAGCCAAGCCCCCCCAGGGTTGAGAACAGATACGCAGTATTTT. The V and J genes are TRBV3-1 (or the pseudogene TRBV3-2) and TRBJ2-3; TRBD1 might be the D (5 bases). V lost 1 base, J lost 3 bases, and 17 bases lay in between. This CDR3 spans 17 amino acids. The V gene's germline CDR1 is LGHDT and CDR2 YNNKEL (reference sequence).

The V and J genes are TRBV24-1 and TRBJ2-1; 9 nucleotides agree with TRBD1. V shed 6 bases and J 9 bases; nucleotides not matched to a gene: 14. Germline CDR1 KGHDR, CDR2 SFDVKD. This CDR3 is built from 16 residues. The CDR3 sequence is CATSSSPGQGSSEQFF. In DNA, the CDR3 is TGTGCCACCAGTTCCTCCCCGGGACAGGGTTCATCTGAGCAGTTCTTC.

This chain links TRBV9 with TRBJ1-2; 7 nucleotides match TRBD1. The CDR3 consists of 13 residues. V dropped 0 bases and J dropped 7; count of bases not matched to a gene: 3. From germline, CDR1 is SGDLS and CDR2 YYNGEE. CDR3 nucleotides: TGTGCCAGCAGCGTAGAGACAGGGACTGGCTACACCTTC. This gives the protein CASSVETGTGYTF.

The V and J genes are TRBV27 and TRBJ1-5; D is undetermined. Germline loops: CDR1 MNHEY, CDR2 SMNVEV (reference sequence). Trimming stripped 6 bases from V and 0 bases from J, with 9 bases between. This CDR3 spans 14 amino acids. The CDR3 sequence: CASSDGYSNQPQHF. CDR3 in DNA: TGTGCCAGCAGCGACGGGTATAGCAATCAGCCCCAGCATTTT.

The V and J genes are TRBV4-1 and TRBJ2-7; D is possibly TRBD1 (6 bases). The germline V and J ends were trimmed by 4 bases and 1 base, with 8 bases remaining between them. Germline assignment: CDR1 MGHRA and CDR2 YSYEKL. The CDR3 totals 13 residues. The CDR3 DNA sequence: TGCGCCAGCAGCCTAGACAGGTCCTACGAGCAGTACTTC. Encoded protein: CASSLDRSYEQYF.

The V call is TRBV6-6, the J call TRBJ1-1; the D gene is possibly TRBD1 (6 bases). The V gene's germline CDR1 is MNHNY and CDR2 SVGAGI (reference sequence). CDR3 size: 15 residues. Trimming left V 8 bases short and J 4 bases short, with 20 bases between. The CDR3 loop is CASFNPGGRSTEAFF. For the CDR3, the DNA is TGTGCCAGCTTCAACCCGGGGGGCCGGAGCACTGAAGCTTTCTTT.

The V call is TRBV7-2, the J call TRBJ1-4, with D possibly being TRBD1 (5 bases). CDR1 and CDR2 (germline): SGHTA, FQGNSA. This CDR3 is 16 amino acids long. The V end lost 4 bases, the J end lost 6 bases, and 18 bases lay between the germline ends. CDR3 bases: TGTGCCAGCAGCTCATTGCCAGGGTTGGGGGATGAAAAACTGTTTTTT. Amino acid sequence: CASSSLPGLGDEKLFF.

V usage is TRBV3-1 (or the pseudogene TRBV3-2) and J usage is TRBJ1-2; 9 nucleotides align to TRBD1. This CDR3 has 18 amino acids. Germline V gene sequence: CDR1 LGHDT, CDR2 YNNKEL (reference sequence). After removal of 2 bases from V and 2 bases from J, the junction contained 12 bases not matched to a gene. The CDR3 region has the DNA TGTGCCAGCAGCCAAAGTTCACAGGGACAGGGAAGAAACTATGGCTACACCTTC. It yields the protein CASSQSSQGQGRNYGYTF.

The chain employs TRBV30 and TRBJ1-2; unclear D gene. The V and J ends lost 0 bases and 2 bases respectively, with 1 base between them. This CDR3 has 11 residues. The germline V gene encodes CDR1 GTSNPN and CDR2 SVGIG (reference sequence). In DNA form, the CDR3 reads TGTGCCTGGAGTGTGAACTATGGCTACACCTTC. Encoded protein: CAWSVNYGYTF.

This clone was counted once. The rearrangement uses TRBV9 and TRBJ2-3; perhaps D is TRBD1 or TRBD2 (5 bases each). Trimming cost V 0 bases and J 4 bases, with 15 bases left between them. Germline V lookup: CDR1 SGDLS, CDR2 YYNGEE. There are 16 residues in the CDR3. The CDR3 sequence: CASSVGPPGTADTQYF. DNA of the CDR3: TGTGCCAGCAGCGTAGGGCCACCGGGGACCGCAGATACGCAGTATTTT. Looking up the rest from reference TRBV9 and TRBJ2-3 gives the full variable domain: DSGVTQTPKHLITATGQRVTLRCSPRSGDLSVYWYQQSLDQGLQFLIQYYNGEERAKGNILERFSAQQFPDLHSELNLSSLELGDSALYFCASSVGPPGTADTQYFGPGTRLTVL.

This chain uses TRBV4-1 with TRBJ2-1; D gene unclear. There are 18 residues in the CDR3. Germline-derived CDR1 and CDR2 are MGHRA and YSYEKL. Trimming shortened V by 0 bases and J by 0 bases, and 15 bases separated the two germline ends. CDR3: CASSQDLPTQLSYNEQFF. CDR3 in DNA: TGCGCCAGCAGCCAAGATCTTCCGACGCAACTCTCCTACAATGAGCAGTTCTTC.

J is TRBJ2-1 and V is TRBV5-8; no clear D gene. The germline CDR1 and CDR2 sequences are SGHTS and YDEGEE. The CDR3 contains 11 residues. The CDR3 DNA is TGTGTCCCAGGCAGGTTCAATGAGCAGTTCTTC. Translation: CVPGRFNEQFF.

The chain has TRBV9 and TRBJ2-1, with 9 nucleotides matching TRBD2. V dropped 4 bases and J dropped 3; count of bases not matched to a gene: 5. The CDR3 is 15 amino acids. The V gene's germline CDR1 is SGDLS and CDR2 YYNGEE. CDR3 residues: CASSPRGGHYNEQFF. CDR3 coding DNA: TGTGCCAGCAGCCCGCGGGGGGGGCACTACAATGAGCAGTTCTTC.

This chain links TRBV18 with TRBJ1-1; unclear D gene. The CDR3 has 13 amino acids. Germline loops: CDR1 KGHSH, CDR2 LQKENI. V was shortened by 3 bases and J by 4 bases, with 9 bases between the two germline ends. CDR3 sequence reads: CASSPNESTEAFF. The CDR3 DNA is TGTGCCAGCTCACCTAATGAGAGCACTGAAGCTTTCTTT.

Comment on this clone: The same CDR3 can be traced to other DNA sequences in this sample. This chain uses TRBV7-9 with TRBJ2-5; unclear D gene. The CDR3 has 13 amino acids. V was clipped by 3 bases and J by 1 base, with 6 bases between them. Germline V lookup: CDR1 SEHNR, CDR2 FQNEAQ (reference sequence). The CDR3 is CASSFDRQETQYF. In DNA, the CDR3 is TGTGCCAGCAGCTTCGATCGCCAAGAGACCCAGTACTTC.

The V and J genes are TRBV13 and TRBJ1-6; TRBD1 matches 8 bases. V lost 5 bases to trimming and J lost 7 bases; unmatched junction nucleotides: 7. Germline V gene sequence: CDR1 PRHDT, CDR2 FYEKMQ (reference sequence). CDR3 length equals 15 residues. In DNA form, the CDR3 reads TGTGCCAGCAGCCTAACCGGGACAGGAAATTCACCCCTCCACTTT. This sequence encodes CASSLTGTGNSPLHF.

V gene TRBV5-1 combines with J gene TRBJ1-3; 9 nucleotides align to TRBD1. The CDR3 runs to 18 residues. V was pared by 0 bases and J by 2 bases, with 9 bases of the junction left unmatched. Germline values: CDR1 SGHRS, CDR2 YFSETQ. The CDR3 protein is CASSLGGGQGRTGNTIYF. The CDR3 DNA is TGCGCCAGCAGCTTGGGAGGGGGACAGGGACGAACTGGAAACACCATATATTTT.